A single count supports the clone carrying this T cell receptor beta chain. This specimen belongs to a study of blood T cell repertoires in COVID-19. Sequencing was performed with immunoSEQ multiplex PCR; in TCRdb, only in-frame clones are kept and a portion is missing. The sample gives 250,000 to 300,000 clones, more than 85% of which show up once; around 5.1% is in the top ten. The germline V gene encodes CDR1 LNHDA and CDR2 SQIVND (reference sequence). The CDR3 has 15 residues. V dropped 4 bases and J dropped 4; count of bases not matched to a gene: 6. One Seattle source followed patients from active infection through their disease course.

The chain is built from TRBV19 and TRBJ1-3, with TRBD1 identical over 8 bases. The receptor comes from a woman aged 60-70 years with COVID-19, enrolled during active disease. The specimen sequenced was peripheral blood. CDR3 residues: CASSTGQGTGNTIYF. In DNA form, the CDR3 reads TGTGCCAGTAGTACCGGACAGGGAACAGGAAACACCATATATTTT. Combining the CDR3 with reference TRBV19 and TRBJ1-3 gives the whole variable domain DGGITQSPKYLFRKEGQNVTLSCEQNLNHDAMYWYRQDPGQGLRLIYYSQIVNDFQKGDIAEGYSVSREKKESFPLTVTSAQKNPTAFYLCASSTGQGTGNTIYFGEGSWLTVV.